Presented here are 8 T cell receptor beta chains from one specimen sequenced in a study of vaccination effects on CD4 cells after COVID-19. ViraFEST assay sequencing came after antigen-specific CD4+ T cells were expanded with viral peptide pools. Having been cultured for roughly 10 days, the cells underwent CD4+ T cell isolation. Neither prior SARS-CoV-2 infection nor positive nucleocapsid antibodies were present in the vaccine recipients. Which antigens these TCRs recognize remains unknown. Assay: immunoSEQ multiplex PCR; the TCRdb copy retains only in-frame clones and omits some. This table has about 38,000 clones, under 75% appearing once. The starting material was CD4+ T cells from PBMCs cultured with SARS-CoV-2 spike peptides, obtained before COVID-19 vaccination. The receptors derive from a human donor who received a COVID-19 vaccine.

The rearrangement joins TRBV27 to TRBJ2-1; D unresolved. CDR1 and CDR2 from the germline V gene are MNHEY and SMNVEV (reference sequence). Trimming shortened V by 2 bases and J by 5 bases, and 4 bases separated the two germline ends. The CDR3 has 12 amino acids. Here the CDR3 reads CASSLLNNEQFF. The CDR3 DNA reads TGTGCCAGCAGTTTACTCAACAATGAGCAGTTCTTC.

The rearrangement joins TRBV19 to TRBJ2-7, with D possibly being TRBD1 (6 bases). V lost 6 bases, J lost 2 bases, and 14 bases lay in between. Per the germline V gene, CDR1 is LNHDA and CDR2 is SQIVND (reference sequence). The CDR3 length is 14 residues. CDR3 sequence reads: CASRDSTGAYEQYF. In DNA form, the CDR3 reads TGTGCCAGTAGGGACTCGACAGGAGCCTACGAGCAGTACTTC.

CDR3 sequence (DNA): TGTGCCAGTAGTTCTACTAGCGTTCGACGCACAGATACGCAGTATTTT. The encoded protein is CASSSTSVRRTDTQYF. This sequence joins TRBV19 and TRBJ2-3; 7 bases line up with TRBD2. In germline, CDR1 is LNHDA, CDR2 SQIVND (reference sequence). The V segment lost 5 bases and the J segment 1 base; nucleotides outside the gene matches: 9. The CDR3 contains 16 residues.

The CDR3 region has the DNA TGCGCCAGCAGCTTGGAGGGTAGCGAGTACGAGCAGTACTTC. It encodes CASSLEGSEYEQYF. The chain links TRBV5-1 to TRBJ2-7; D is possibly TRBD2 (5 bases). The CDR3 length is 14 residues. The germline V gene has CDR1 SGHRS and CDR2 YFSETQ. V was clipped by 0 bases and J by 4 bases, with 11 bases between them.

The chain employs TRBV6-1 and TRBJ1-6; D gene ambiguous. V lost 8 bases and J 4 bases, leaving 6 bases between the germline ends. The CDR3 extends over 12 amino acids. The germline gives CDR1 MNHNS, CDR2 SASEGT. The DNA of the CDR3 is TGTGCCAGCGGGCGATATAATTCACCCCTCCACTTT. The encoded protein is CASGRYNSPLHF.

V gene TRBV10-3 combines with J gene TRBJ2-2; TRBD1 is a possible D gene (5 bases). The CDR3 extends over 14 amino acids. Trimming stripped 6 bases from V and 0 bases from J, with 8 bases between. CDR1 and CDR2 (germline): ENHRY, SYGVKD. The CDR3 DNA follows: TGTGCCATCAGCGAGACAGCGAACACCGGGGAGCTGTTTTTT. It encodes CAISETANTGELFF.

The CDR3 sequence is CASSAGRDSLNNSPLHF. CDR3 sequence (DNA): TGTGCCAGCAGCGCCGGCCGGGACAGCTTAAATAATTCACCCCTCCACTTT. The rearrangement uses TRBV7-9 and TRBJ1-6; 7 bases line up with TRBD1. Germline V gene sequence: CDR1 SEHNR, CDR2 FQNEAQ (reference sequence). There are 17 residues in the CDR3. J gave up 5 bases and V 5 bases, and 12 bases lay outside the gene matches. The variable domain in full, with the rest retrieved from reference TRBV7-9 and TRBJ1-6, is DTGVSQNPRHKITKRGQNVTFRCDPISEHNRLYWYRQTLGQGPEFLTYFQNEAQLEKSRLLSDRFSAERPKGSFSTLEIQRTEQGDSAMYLCASSAGRDSLNNSPLHFGNGTRLTVT.

The chain combines TRBV19 with TRBJ1-2, with D possibly TRBD1 on 6 matching bases. Germline lookup yields CDR1 LNHDA and CDR2 SQIVND (reference sequence). The CDR3 contains 13 residues. V lost 6 bases, J lost 8 bases, and 16 bases lay in between. CDR3 in DNA: TGTGCCAGTAGCAACAGGGACGTGGACGGCTACACCTTC. Residues: CASSNRDVDGYTF.